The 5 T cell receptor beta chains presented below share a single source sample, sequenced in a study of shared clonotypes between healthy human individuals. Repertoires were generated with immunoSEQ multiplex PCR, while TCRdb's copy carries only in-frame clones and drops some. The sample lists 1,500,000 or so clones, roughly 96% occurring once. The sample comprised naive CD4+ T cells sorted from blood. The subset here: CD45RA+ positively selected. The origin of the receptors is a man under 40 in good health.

The CDR3 DNA follows: TGCGCCAGCAGTGAGTCGGTTGGACTGTTGCGAGTCTACGAGCAGTACTTC. Protein: CASSESVGLLRVYEQYF. V is TRBV10-2 and J is TRBJ2-7, with D tentatively TRBD2 (5 bases). V was pared by 0 bases and J by 3 bases, with 18 bases between. The germline CDR1 and CDR2 sequences are WSHSY and SAAADI. This CDR3 is built from 17 residues.

CDR3 amino acids: CASSQSVEAGQFF. The CDR3 nucleotides are TGTGCCAGCTCTCAAAGCGTTGAGGCGGGGCAGTTCTTC. J is TRBJ2-1 and V is TRBV18; D possibly corresponds to TRBD2 (5 bases). This CDR3 has 13 residues. Trimming removed 6 bases from V and 12 bases from J, with 18 bases in between. The germline V gene encodes CDR1 KGHSH and CDR2 LQKENI.

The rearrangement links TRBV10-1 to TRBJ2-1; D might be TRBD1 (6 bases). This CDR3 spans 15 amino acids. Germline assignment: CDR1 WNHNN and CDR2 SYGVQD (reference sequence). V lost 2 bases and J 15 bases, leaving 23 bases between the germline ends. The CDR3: CASSEEQIRRGLGFF. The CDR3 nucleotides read TGCGCCAGCAGTGAGGAACAAATCCGCAGGGGCTTGGGGTTCTTC.

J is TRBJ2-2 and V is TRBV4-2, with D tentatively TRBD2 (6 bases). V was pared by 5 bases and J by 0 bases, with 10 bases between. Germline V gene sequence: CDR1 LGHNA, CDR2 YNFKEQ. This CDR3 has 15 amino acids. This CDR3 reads CASSGGATNTGELFF. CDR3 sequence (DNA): TGTGCCAGCAGCGGCGGGGCCACGAACACCGGGGAGCTGTTTTTT.

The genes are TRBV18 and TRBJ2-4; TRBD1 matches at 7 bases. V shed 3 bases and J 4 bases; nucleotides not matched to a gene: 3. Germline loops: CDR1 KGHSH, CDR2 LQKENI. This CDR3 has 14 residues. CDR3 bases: TGTGCCAGCTCACCCGGGACAGAGAAAAACATTCAGTACTTC. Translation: CASSPGTEKNIQYF.